This record concerns one T cell receptor beta chain sequence. These data originate in a study of blood T cell repertoires in COVID-19. At the level of the study: Acute and convalescent COVID-19 samples came from the United States, Italy and Spain. Nucleic acid was either cDNA or gDNA, and it came from T cells, B-cell-depleted T cells, or PBMCs.

With V trimmed by 4 bases and J by 2 bases, 15 bases remained unmatched. CDR3 length: 18 amino acids. Germline loops: CDR1 SGHNT, CDR2 YYREEE (reference sequence). Original processing notes: It was from reference gene primer amplification that nucleated cell counts were estimated. Sequenced by immunoSEQ multiplex PCR; TCRdb stores in-frame clones only, minus some. D and trimming were read from the DNA, whereas the V and J calls and clone size are those reported in that table. This table holds roughly 160,000 clones, approximately 83% found once. This chain links TRBV5-4 with TRBJ2-4; 7 bases map to TRBD2. The sequence came from a man aged 55-75 years with acute or convalescent COVID-19. Sequencing was done on a sample of peripheral blood. CDR3 DNA: TGTGCCAGCAGCCCCGGGACCGGGGCGGGGGTGCCCAAAAACATTCAGTACTTC. It yields the protein CASSPGTGAGVPKNIQYF.